The clone carrying this T cell receptor (beta chain) was recorded a few times. What it binds is not known. These data originate in a study of T cells after yellow fever vaccination. Study-level findings and limits: Weaker overall was a secondary response that nonetheless peaked faster, on day 5 versus 15. Abundant bulk-derived clonotypes could contaminate FACS-sorted repertoires.

TCRdb reprocessed the 5' RACE reads with MiXCR, giving one entry per CDR3 protein. The data hold hundreds of thousands of distinct CDR3 sequences, with roughly 8% observed a single time. V lost 0 bases and J lost 0, with 15 bases in between. This CDR3 has 17 residues. Germline values: CDR1 SGHRS, CDR2 YFSETQ. This TCR came from a man aged 18 to 29 who received the YFV17D yellow fever vaccine. The input for sequencing was PBMCs, taken 45 days after the first yellow fever vaccination. This chain connects TRBV5-1 to TRBJ1-1, with D uncertain. The CDR3 sequence is CASSLGSSGNMNTEAFF. CDR3 sequence (DNA): TGCGCCAGCAGCTTGGGTAGTTCGGGCAACATGAACACTGAAGCTTTCTTT.